Below, 22 T cell receptor beta chains from the same sample are listed, as sequenced in a study of control samples from healthy donors and cancer patients. The protocol was immunoSEQ multiplex PCR, while the TCRdb copy is restricted to in-frame clones and leaves out a portion. The repertoire consists of 60,000 to 95,000 clones, with 75% to 90% occurring once and the leading ten covering approximately 15%. Input material: blood. Receptor source: a man aged 50 to 60 in good health.

This sequence joins TRBV9 and TRBJ2-3; D not resolved. Trimming pared 1 base from V and 3 bases from J, leaving 12 bases between. The germline gives CDR1 SGDLS, CDR2 YYNGEE. The CDR3 is 15 amino acids. In DNA form, the CDR3 reads TGTGCCAGCAGCGTATCCGGGCGAAAAACAGATACGCAGTATTTT. Protein sequence: CASSVSGRKTDTQYF.

The CDR3 region is CASSLQTRTNTGELFF. The CDR3 coding sequence is TGTGCCAGCTCACTACAGACGAGGACGAACACCGGGGAGCTGTTTTTT. This rearrangement joins TRBV18 to TRBJ2-2; no clear D gene. The V gene's germline CDR1 is KGHSH and CDR2 LQKENI. This CDR3 is 16 amino acids long. Between the trimmed V and J ends, which lost 4 bases and 0 bases, there was a span of 12 bases.

The rearrangement joins TRBV5-4 to TRBJ2-1; weak D call: TRBD1 (6 bases). Germline lookup yields CDR1 SGHNT and CDR2 YYREEE (reference sequence). The CDR3 spans 13 residues. V shed 5 bases and J shed 10 bases, with 16 bases lying between them. Here the CDR3 DNA reads TGTGCCAGCAGATTTAATGAGAGGGGGGAGCAGTTCTTC. Amino acids: CASRFNERGEQFF.

This clone was counted only a few times. J is TRBJ1-5 and V is TRBV21-1; the table's D call, TRBD1, was not checked against the DNA. TRBV21-1 is shown as a pseudogene. There are 17 residues in the CDR3. The CDR3 DNA is TGTGCCAGCAGCAAAGGCCAGGGGGAGTTTAGCAATCAGCCCCAGCATTTT. Translated: CASSKGQGEFSNQPQHF.

This sequence joins TRBV9 and TRBJ2-5; 9 nucleotides match TRBD1. CDR1 and CDR2 from the germline V gene are SGDLS and YYNGEE. This CDR3 has 14 amino acids. V trimming: 2 bases; J trimming: 5 bases; junction bases outside the gene matches: 4. The CDR3 bases are TGTGCCAGCAGCGTTGGGGACAGGGAGGAGACCCAGTACTTC. Amino acid sequence: CASSVGDREETQYF.

A few counts support this clone. V and J are TRBV4-3 and TRBJ1-5; TRBD1 matches 8 bases. The junction had 8 bases not matched to a gene; V was cut back by 4 bases and J by 3 bases. The CDR3 is 16 amino acids. The V gene's germline CDR1 is LGHNA and CDR2 YSLEER. CDR3 amino acids: CASSPSDRADNQPQHF. The CDR3 DNA sequence: TGCGCCAGCAGCCCTTCGGACAGGGCCGACAATCAGCCCCAGCATTTT.

The chain uses TRBV5-1 and TRBJ1-2; 7 nucleotides match TRBD1. This CDR3 spans 14 amino acids. V was pared by 0 bases and J by 4 bases, with 3 bases of the junction left unmatched. Germline-derived CDR1 and CDR2 are SGHRS and YFSETQ. CDR3 nucleotide sequence: TGCGCCAGCAGCTTGGGGGACAGAAGCTATGGCTACACCTTC. Encoded protein: CASSLGDRSYGYTF. The full variable domain, its missing parts supplied by reference TRBV5-1 and TRBJ1-2, is KAGVTQTPRYLIKTRGQQVTLSCSPISGHRSVSWYQQTPGQGLQFLFEYFSETQRNKGNFPGRFSGRQFSNSRSEMNVSTLELGDSALYLCASSLGDRSYGYTFGSGTRLTVV.

The chain links TRBV27 to TRBJ2-7, with 7 bases fitting TRBD2. Germline V gives CDR1 MNHEY, CDR2 SMNVEV (reference sequence). This CDR3 is built from 19 residues. The J segment lost 0 bases and the V segment lost 3 bases, leaving 17 bases of the junction unmatched. The CDR3 DNA follows: TGTGCCAGCAGTTTGAAGGTATCGTTGGGGGGACTACCCTCCTACGAGCAGTACTTC. This encodes CASSLKVSLGGLPSYEQYF.

The V and J genes are TRBV5-1 and TRBJ1-3; D not resolved. The CDR3 consists of 12 residues. V lost 4 bases and J 2 bases, leaving 4 bases between the germline ends. Germline V gives CDR1 SGHRS, CDR2 YFSETQ. For the CDR3, the DNA is TGCGCCAGCAGCCTGGCTGGAAACACCATATATTTT. Its translation: CASSLAGNTIYF.

Written as DNA, the CDR3 is TGTGCCAGCAGCGACTTTCCAGCGGTCGGCCAGACCCAGTACTTC. It specifies CASSDFPAVGQTQYF. This rearrangement joins TRBV7-2 to TRBJ2-5, with D possibly being TRBD2 (5 bases). Looked up from germline, CDR1 is SGHTA and CDR2 is FQGNSA. Trimming removed 5 bases at V and 6 bases at J, with 19 bases between. The CDR3 covers 15 residues.

The rearrangement uses TRBV6-2 or TRBV6-3 and TRBJ1-2, with D tentatively TRBD1 (6 bases). V was trimmed by 4 bases and J by 4 bases, leaving 19 bases between them. CDR1 MNHEY and CDR2 SVGEGT come from the germline V gene. The CDR3 length is 16 residues. CDR3 protein: CASSSAVSGGTYGYTF. As DNA, the CDR3 is TGTGCCAGCAGTTCCGCCGTTTCTGGGGGCACCTATGGCTACACCTTC.

This chain joins TRBV6-6 and TRBJ1-1, with 7 positions matching TRBD1. V shed 6 bases, J shed 10 bases, and the junction held 8 bases outside the gene matches. The CDR3 loop spans 12 amino acids. Per germline, CDR1 MNHNY and CDR2 SVGAGI (reference sequence). CDR3 sequence (DNA): TGTGCCAGCAGCCACAGGGGAATTGGAGCTTTCTTT. Its translation: CASSHRGIGAFF.

The V call is TRBV6-1, the J call TRBJ1-2; D unresolved. Deletions cut 6 bases from V and 8 bases from J, with 13 bases between. This CDR3 has 12 residues. Germline CDR1 MNHNS, CDR2 SASEGT. This CDR3 reads CASRHTEHGYTF. DNA for the CDR3: TGTGCCAGCAGACACACAGAGCACGGCTACACCTTC.

The V and J genes are TRBV6-6 and TRBJ1-1, with D hard to call. The CDR3 has 14 amino acids. The V gene's germline CDR1 is MNHNY and CDR2 SVGAGI (reference sequence). Trimming stripped 3 bases from V and 1 base from J, with 9 bases between. The DNA of the CDR3 is TGTGCCAGCAGTTATCCCCAACAGAACACTGAAGCTTTCTTT. Translating it yields CASSYPQQNTEAFF.

This clone has only a few counts. The gene calls are TRBV13 and TRBJ2-7; D possibly corresponds to TRBD2 (5 bases). The CDR3 is 14 amino acids. In germline, CDR1 is PRHDT, CDR2 FYEKMQ (reference sequence). Trimming stripped 1 base from V and 0 bases from J, with 7 bases between. DNA for the CDR3: TGTGCCAGCAGCTTAGCGGGGAGCTCCTACGAGCAGTACTTC. Protein product: CASSLAGSSYEQYF.

This clone came up a few times. V usage is TRBV24-1 and J usage is TRBJ2-5; TRBD1 agrees at 8 bases. Germline values: CDR1 KGHDR, CDR2 SFDVKD. The CDR3 has 15 residues. V lost 5 bases and J lost 2; bases outside the gene matches: 6. CDR3 sequence: CATSVGQALQETQYF. As DNA, the CDR3 is TGTGCCACCAGTGTGGGACAGGCGCTACAAGAGACCCAGTACTTC.

The V gene is TRBV18, the J gene TRBJ2-7; D not resolved. V was shortened by 4 bases and J by 4 bases, with 5 bases between the two germline ends. The CDR3 covers 11 residues. CDR1 and CDR2 (germline): KGHSH, LQKENI. The CDR3 DNA reads TGTGCCAGCTCACGCCAGTACGAGCAGTACTTC. It translates to CASSRQYEQYF.

DNA of the CDR3: TGCGCCAGCAGCTTTCAGTCTCTCGGGACAGGTCATTGGGAGCAGTACTTC. Its protein product is CASSFQSLGTGHWEQYF. The V and J genes are TRBV5-1 and TRBJ2-7; 8 bases are a match to TRBD1. This CDR3 region has 17 residues. CDR1 is SGHRS, CDR2 YFSETQ, per germline. The V gene end was trimmed by 2 bases and the J gene end by 7 bases; junction bases not matched to a gene: 17.

The chain combines TRBV23-1 with TRBJ2-7; D might be TRBD1 (9 bases). TRBV23-1 is assigned to the ORF class and has an uncertain function. Deletions cut 8 bases from V and 3 bases from J, with 32 bases between. The CDR3 spans 19 residues. CDR3 in amino acids: CASGKRPGQGDSGSYEQYF. The CDR3 DNA follows: TGCGCCAGCGGGAAAAGACCGGGACAGGGAGACAGCGGGAGCTACGAGCAGTACTTC.

V gene TRBV5-1 combines with J gene TRBJ2-5, with D perhaps matching TRBD1 (6 bases). In germline, CDR1 is SGHRS, CDR2 YFSETQ. V lost 0 bases and J 0 bases, leaving 12 bases between the germline ends. The CDR3 consists of 16 residues. The CDR3 loop is CASSLARGTNQETQYF. CDR3 in DNA: TGCGCCAGCAGCTTGGCCAGAGGGACAAACCAAGAGACCCAGTACTTC.

This chain uses TRBV4-1 with TRBJ2-7; 7 bases line up with TRBD2. Trimming cost V 5 bases and J 4 bases; bases outside gene matches: 8. This CDR3 contains 14 residues. The germline V gene encodes CDR1 MGHRA and CDR2 YSYEKL. The CDR3 coding sequence is TGCGCCAGCAGCTTCATCGGGGGGAGATACGAGCAGTACTTC. This encodes CASSFIGGRYEQYF.

This chain uses TRBV18 with TRBJ2-7; 9 bases match TRBD1. The V segment lost 3 bases and the J segment 4 bases; nucleotides outside the gene matches: 4. Germline CDR1 and CDR2: KGHSH and LQKENI. CDR3 length equals 14 residues. The CDR3 sequence: CASSPGTGTYEQYF. In DNA, the CDR3 is TGTGCCAGCTCACCCGGGACAGGGACGTACGAGCAGTACTTC.